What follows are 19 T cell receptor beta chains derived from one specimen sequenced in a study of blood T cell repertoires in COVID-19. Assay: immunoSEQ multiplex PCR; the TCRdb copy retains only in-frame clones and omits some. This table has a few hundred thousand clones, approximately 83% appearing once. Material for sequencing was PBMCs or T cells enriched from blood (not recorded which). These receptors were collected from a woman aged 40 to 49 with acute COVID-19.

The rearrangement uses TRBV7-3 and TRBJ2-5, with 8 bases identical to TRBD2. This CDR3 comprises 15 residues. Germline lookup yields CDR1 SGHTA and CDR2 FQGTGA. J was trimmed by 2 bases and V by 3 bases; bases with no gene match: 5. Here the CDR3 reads CASSFTGGRQETQYF. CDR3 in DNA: TGTGCCAGCAGCTTCACGGGAGGGAGGCAAGAGACCCAGTACTTC.

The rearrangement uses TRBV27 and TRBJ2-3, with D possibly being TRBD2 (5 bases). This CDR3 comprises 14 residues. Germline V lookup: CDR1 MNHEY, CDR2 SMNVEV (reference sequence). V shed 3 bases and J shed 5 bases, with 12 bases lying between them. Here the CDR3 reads CASSFRGLGDTQYF. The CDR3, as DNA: TGTGCCAGCAGTTTCCGGGGTCTGGGAGATACGCAGTATTTT.

In DNA form, the CDR3 reads TGCGCCAGCAGCCCCAGGCCCGGGGAGCTGTTTTTT. It yields the protein CASSPRPGELFF. V gene TRBV4-3 combines with J gene TRBJ2-2; D remains ambiguous. Trimming took off 4 bases at V and 6 bases at J, with 6 bases between the two ends. Germline V gene sequence: CDR1 LGHNA, CDR2 YSLEER. The CDR3 length is 12 residues.

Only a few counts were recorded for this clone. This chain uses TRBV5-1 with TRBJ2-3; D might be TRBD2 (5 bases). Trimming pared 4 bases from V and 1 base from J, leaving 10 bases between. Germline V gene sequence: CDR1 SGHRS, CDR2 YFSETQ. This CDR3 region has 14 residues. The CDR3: CASSNRGRTDTQYF. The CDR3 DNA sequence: TGCGCCAGCAGCAACAGAGGGCGCACAGATACGCAGTATTTT.

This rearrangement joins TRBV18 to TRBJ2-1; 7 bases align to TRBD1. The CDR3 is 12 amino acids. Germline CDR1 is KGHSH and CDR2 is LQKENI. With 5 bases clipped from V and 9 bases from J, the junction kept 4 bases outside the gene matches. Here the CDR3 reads CASSFDRVEQFF. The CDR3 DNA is TGTGCCAGCTCATTCGACAGGGTTGAGCAGTTCTTC.

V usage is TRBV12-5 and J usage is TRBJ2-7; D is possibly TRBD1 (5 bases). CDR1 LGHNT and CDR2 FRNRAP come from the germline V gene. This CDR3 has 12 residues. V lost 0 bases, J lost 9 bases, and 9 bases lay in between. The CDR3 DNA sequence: TGTGCTAGTGGTTTGGTACAAGGGGCGCAGTACTTC. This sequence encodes CASGLVQGAQYF.

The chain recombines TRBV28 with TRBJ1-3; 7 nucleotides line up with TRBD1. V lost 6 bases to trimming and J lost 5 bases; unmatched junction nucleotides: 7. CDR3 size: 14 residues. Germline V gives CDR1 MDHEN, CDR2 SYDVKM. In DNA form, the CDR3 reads TGTGCCAGCAGCCCGGGACAGAGCCGAAACACCATATATTTT. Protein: CASSPGQSRNTIYF.

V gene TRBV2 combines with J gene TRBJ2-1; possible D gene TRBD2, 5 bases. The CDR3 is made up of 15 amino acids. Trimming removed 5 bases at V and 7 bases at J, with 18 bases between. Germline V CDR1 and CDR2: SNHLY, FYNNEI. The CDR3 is CASSIGQSPGNEQFF. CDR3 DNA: TGTGCCAGCAGTATTGGGCAATCACCGGGGAATGAGCAGTTCTTC.

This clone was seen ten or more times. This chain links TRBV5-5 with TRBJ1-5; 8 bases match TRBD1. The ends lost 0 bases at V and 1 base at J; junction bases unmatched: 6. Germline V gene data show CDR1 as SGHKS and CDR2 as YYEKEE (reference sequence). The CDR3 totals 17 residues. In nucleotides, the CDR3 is TGTGCCAGCAGCTTGGTGGGACAGGCCGGGAGCAATCAGCCCCAGCATTTT. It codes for CASSLVGQAGSNQPQHF.

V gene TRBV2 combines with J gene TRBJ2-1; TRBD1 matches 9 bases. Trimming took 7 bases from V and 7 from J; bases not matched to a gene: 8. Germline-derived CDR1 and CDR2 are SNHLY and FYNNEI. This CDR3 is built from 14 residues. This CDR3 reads CASTIGQGMNEQFF. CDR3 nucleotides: TGTGCCAGCACTATCGGACAGGGGATGAATGAGCAGTTCTTC.

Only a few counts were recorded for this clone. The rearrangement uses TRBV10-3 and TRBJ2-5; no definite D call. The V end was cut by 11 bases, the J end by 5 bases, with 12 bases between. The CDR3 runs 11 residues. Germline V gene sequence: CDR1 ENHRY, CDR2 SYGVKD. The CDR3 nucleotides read TGTGCCTGCGGATTCGGGGAGACCCAGTACTTC. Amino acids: CACGFGETQYF.

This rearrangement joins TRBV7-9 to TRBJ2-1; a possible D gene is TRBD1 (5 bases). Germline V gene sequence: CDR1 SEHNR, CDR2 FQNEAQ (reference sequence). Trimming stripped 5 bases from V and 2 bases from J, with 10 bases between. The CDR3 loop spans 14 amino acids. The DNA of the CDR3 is TGTGCCAGCAGCCTGGACACCACCTACAATGAGCAGTTCTTC. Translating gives CASSLDTTYNEQFF.

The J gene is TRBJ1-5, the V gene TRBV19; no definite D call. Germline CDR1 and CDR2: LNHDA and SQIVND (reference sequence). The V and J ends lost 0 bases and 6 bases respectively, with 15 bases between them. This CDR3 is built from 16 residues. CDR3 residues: CASSIDHQGVGQPQHF. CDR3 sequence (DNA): TGTGCCAGTAGTATAGATCATCAAGGAGTGGGTCAGCCCCAGCATTTT.

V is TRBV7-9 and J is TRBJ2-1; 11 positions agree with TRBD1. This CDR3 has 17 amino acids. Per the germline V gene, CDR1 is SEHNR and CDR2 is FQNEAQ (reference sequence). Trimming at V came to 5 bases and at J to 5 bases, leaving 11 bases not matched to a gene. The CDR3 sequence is CASSPGQGASGNNEQFF. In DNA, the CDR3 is TGTGCCAGCAGCCCAGGACAGGGGGCTAGCGGGAACAATGAGCAGTTCTTC.

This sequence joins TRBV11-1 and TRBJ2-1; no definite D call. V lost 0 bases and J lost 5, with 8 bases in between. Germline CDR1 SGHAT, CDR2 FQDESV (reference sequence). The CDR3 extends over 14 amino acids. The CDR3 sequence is CASSLARRNNEQFF. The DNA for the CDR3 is TGTGCCAGCAGCTTAGCGAGAAGAAACAATGAGCAGTTCTTC.

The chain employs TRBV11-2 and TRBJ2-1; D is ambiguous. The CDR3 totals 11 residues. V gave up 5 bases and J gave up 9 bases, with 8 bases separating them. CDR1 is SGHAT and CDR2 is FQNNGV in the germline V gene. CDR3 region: CASSVSIEQFF. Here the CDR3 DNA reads TGTGCCAGCAGCGTTAGTATTGAGCAGTTCTTC.

For the CDR3, the DNA is TGTGCCAGTAGCGAGGGACAGGGGGCCGACACCGGGGAGCTGTTTTTT. Amino acids: CASSEGQGADTGELFF. The genes are TRBV19 and TRBJ2-2; 12 bases match TRBD1. After removal of 6 bases from V and 3 bases from J, the junction contained 5 bases not matched to a gene. The CDR3 consists of 16 residues. Germline assignment: CDR1 LNHDA and CDR2 SQIVND (reference sequence).

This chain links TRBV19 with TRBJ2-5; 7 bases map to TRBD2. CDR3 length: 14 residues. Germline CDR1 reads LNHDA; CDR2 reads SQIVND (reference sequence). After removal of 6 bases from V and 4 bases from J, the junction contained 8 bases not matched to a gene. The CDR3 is CASRGGRWIETQYF. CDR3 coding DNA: TGTGCCAGTAGGGGAGGGCGGTGGATAGAGACCCAGTACTTC.

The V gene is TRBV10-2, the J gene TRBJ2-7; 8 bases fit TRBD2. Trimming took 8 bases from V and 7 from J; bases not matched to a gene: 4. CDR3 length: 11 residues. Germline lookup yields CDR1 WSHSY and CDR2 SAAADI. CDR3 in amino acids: CASRLAFEQYF. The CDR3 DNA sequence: TGCGCCAGCCGACTAGCGTTTGAGCAGTACTTC.